The 15 T cell receptor beta chains given below trace back to one sample, sequenced in a study of cytomegalovirus exposure and HLA in healthy donors. It was with 60 Vbeta and 13 Jbeta primers that the PCR ran. The repertoire was sequenced with immunoSEQ multiplex PCR; TCRdb's copy has only in-frame clones and lacks some. The specimen's table records about 140,000 clones. The source material was PBMCs. The receptors come from a woman under 30 in good health and CMV-seronegative.

The chain joins TRBV5-5 to TRBJ2-1, with D maybe TRBD1 (5 bases). The germline CDR1 and CDR2 sequences are SGHKS and YYEKEE (reference sequence). The ends were cut back, 3 bases at V and 4 bases at J, with 14 bases in the middle. The CDR3 has 15 residues. CDR3: CASSSQGSPYNEQFF. Written as DNA, the CDR3 is TGTGCCAGCAGCTCTCAGGGATCCCCTTACAATGAGCAGTTCTTC.

This chain connects TRBV2 to TRBJ2-5; TRBD2 aligns across 7 bases. Germline CDR1 SNHLY, CDR2 FYNNEI. J was trimmed by 5 bases and V by 8 bases; bases with no gene match: 11. This CDR3 region has 14 residues. CDR3 DNA: TGTGCCAGCCGCGAGCGGGACGCGGGGGAGACCCAGTACTTC. As protein: CASRERDAGETQYF. Using reference TRBV2 and TRBJ2-5 for the parts outside the CDR3, the full variable domain is EPEVTQTPSHQVTQMGQEVILRCVPISNHLYFYWYRQILGQKVEFLVSFYNNEISEKSEIFDDQFSVERPDGSNFTLKIRSTKLEDSAMYFCASRERDAGETQYFGPGTRLLVL.

The chain employs TRBV25-1 and TRBJ1-1; D uncertain. The CDR3 loop spans 13 amino acids. V was trimmed by 6 bases and J by 0 bases, leaving 8 bases between them. Germline-derived CDR1 and CDR2 are MGHDK and SYGVNS. The CDR3 region is CASRQSMNTEAFF. CDR3 nucleotide sequence: TGTGCCAGCAGACAGTCCATGAACACTGAAGCTTTCTTT.

V is TRBV27 and J is TRBJ2-1, with 9 bases that match TRBD2. V was pared by 3 bases and J by 9 bases, with 3 bases of the junction left unmatched. The CDR3 totals 13 residues. Germline loops: CDR1 MNHEY, CDR2 SMNVEV (reference sequence). The CDR3 region is CASSFDSGSEQFF. For the CDR3, the DNA is TGTGCCAGCAGTTTTGATAGCGGGAGTGAGCAGTTCTTC.

The V and J genes are TRBV7-8 and TRBJ2-3; 7 bases fit TRBD2. Trimming removed 1 base from V and 2 bases from J; junction bases left unmatched: 9. The germline V gene encodes CDR1 SGHVS and CDR2 FQNEAQ. The CDR3 contains 17 residues. CDR3 loop: CASSLVVAGTTTDTQYF. For the CDR3, the DNA is TGTGCCAGCAGCTTAGTAGTAGCCGGGACTACCACAGATACGCAGTATTTT.

The chain is built from TRBV9 and TRBJ2-1; 8 positions agree with TRBD2. Trimming cost V 0 bases and J 9 bases; bases outside gene matches: 8. The germline CDR1 and CDR2 sequences are SGDLS and YYNGEE. The CDR3 contains 15 residues. The CDR3 DNA reads TGTGCCAGCAGCGTAGTCCCCAGCGGGAGTTTTGAGCAGTTCTTC. Translated: CASSVVPSGSFEQFF.

The V call is TRBV30, the J call TRBJ2-3; D might be TRBD2 (6 bases). The CDR3 has 17 residues. Germline assignment: CDR1 GTSNPN and CDR2 SVGIG (reference sequence). V lost 1 base, J lost 0 bases, and 17 bases lay in between. The CDR3 sequence: CAWSGGTQSSSTDTQYF. The CDR3 nucleotides read TGTGCCTGGAGTGGCGGGACGCAGAGTTCTAGCACAGATACGCAGTATTTT.

V and J are TRBV5-4 and TRBJ1-2; tentative D call: TRBD1 (6 bases). Between the trimmed V and J ends, which lost 0 bases and 4 bases, there was a span of 10 bases. From germline, CDR1 is SGHNT and CDR2 YYREEE (reference sequence). There are 14 residues in the CDR3. The CDR3 sequence is CASSLGSGVYGYTF. CDR3 coding DNA: TGTGCCAGCAGCTTGGGTTCAGGGGTCTATGGCTACACCTTC.

The chain combines TRBV6-1 with TRBJ1-2; D perhaps matches TRBD1 (6 bases). Germline V gene data show CDR1 as MNHNS and CDR2 as SASEGT. The CDR3 consists of 15 residues. V lost 3 bases to trimming and J lost 3 bases, with 14 bases between them. CDR3 nucleotides: TGTGCCAGCAGTGACCGAAGGACAGAAGACTATGGCTACACCTTC. Amino acid sequence: CASSDRRTEDYGYTF.

The rearrangement links TRBV6-6 to TRBJ1-2; 9 bases line up with TRBD1. Unmatched junction bases numbered 3, after V lost 0 bases and J lost 4 bases. The germline CDR1 and CDR2 sequences are MNHNY and SVGAGI (reference sequence). This CDR3 spans 15 amino acids. The chain's CDR3 is CASSYSPGQGYGYTF. The CDR3 DNA reads TGTGCCAGCAGTTACTCTCCGGGACAGGGCTATGGCTACACCTTC.

The V call is TRBV5-1, the J call TRBJ2-1; TRBD1 aligns across 8 bases. V shed 4 bases, J shed 16 bases, and the junction held 16 bases outside the gene matches. This CDR3 comprises 14 residues. CDR1 and CDR2 from the germline V gene are SGHRS and YFSETQ. CDR3 nucleotide sequence: TGCGCCAGCAGCCTGGAGGTCCCCGGGACAGGTCTATTCTTC. Translation: CASSLEVPGTGLFF.

This sequence joins TRBV5-1 and TRBJ2-5; D uncertain. This CDR3 is 14 amino acids long. The V gene lost 2 bases and the J gene lost 1 base, with 9 bases spanning the gap. CDR1 SGHRS and CDR2 YFSETQ come from the germline V gene. CDR3 nucleotides: TGCGCCAGCAGCTTCGGTCTCCCCCAAGAGACCCAGTACTTC. Encoded protein: CASSFGLPQETQYF.

The chain couples TRBV11-1 to TRBJ2-1; 13 bases agree with TRBD2. The CDR3 is 17 residues long. V lost 3 bases to trimming and J lost 4 bases; unmatched junction nucleotides: 6. Germline CDR1 is SGHAT and CDR2 is FQDESV (reference sequence). CDR3 sequence: CASSLRTSGSGYNEQFF. The CDR3 nucleotides read TGTGCCAGCAGCTTGCGGACTAGCGGGAGTGGTTACAATGAGCAGTTCTTC.

V is TRBV7-6 and J is TRBJ2-7, with 7 bases fitting TRBD2. From germline, CDR1 is SGHVS and CDR2 FNYEAQ. The V gene end was trimmed by 5 bases and the J gene end by 6 bases; junction bases not matched to a gene: 10. CDR3 length equals 14 residues. Here the CDR3 DNA reads TGTGCCAGCAGCACCCTCGGGGGGTCGAGCGAGCAGTACTTC. Its protein is CASSTLGGSSEQYF.

The chain combines TRBV11-3 with TRBJ2-5; 7 nucleotides agree with TRBD2. Germline V gene sequence: CDR1 SGHNT, CDR2 YENEEA. This CDR3 has 17 residues. V lost 5 bases, J lost 2 bases, and 14 bases stayed unmatched. The CDR3 sequence is CASSQYGTIQWQETQYF. In DNA, the CDR3 is TGTGCCAGCAGCCAATATGGGACTATACAATGGCAAGAGACCCAGTACTTC. The full variable domain, its missing parts supplied by reference TRBV11-3 and TRBJ2-5, is EAGVVQSPRYKIIEKKQPVAFWCNPISGHNTLYWYLQNLGQGPELLIRYENEEAVDDSQLPKDRFSAERLKGVDSTLKIQPAELGDSAVYLCASSQYGTIQWQETQYFGPGTRLLVL.